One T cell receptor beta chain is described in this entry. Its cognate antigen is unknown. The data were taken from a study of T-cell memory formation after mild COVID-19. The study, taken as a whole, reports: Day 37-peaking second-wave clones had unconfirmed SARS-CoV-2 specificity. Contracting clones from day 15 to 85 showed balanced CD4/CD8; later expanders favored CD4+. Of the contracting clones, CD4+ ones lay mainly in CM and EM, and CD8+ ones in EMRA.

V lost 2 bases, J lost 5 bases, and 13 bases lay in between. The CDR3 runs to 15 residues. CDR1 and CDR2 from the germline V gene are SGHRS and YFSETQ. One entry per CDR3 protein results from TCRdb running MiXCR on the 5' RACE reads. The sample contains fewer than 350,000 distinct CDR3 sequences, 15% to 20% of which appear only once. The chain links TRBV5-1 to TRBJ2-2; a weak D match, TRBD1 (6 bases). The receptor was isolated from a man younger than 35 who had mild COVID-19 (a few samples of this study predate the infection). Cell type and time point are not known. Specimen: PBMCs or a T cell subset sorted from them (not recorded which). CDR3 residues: CASSFWGQDTGELFF. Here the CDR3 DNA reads TGCGCCAGCAGCTTCTGGGGACAAGATACCGGGGAGCTGTTTTTT. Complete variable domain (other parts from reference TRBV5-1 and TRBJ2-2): KAGVTQTPRYLIKTRGQQVTLSCSPISGHRSVSWYQQTPGQGLQFLFEYFSETQRNKGNFPGRFSGRQFSNSRSEMNVSTLELGDSALYLCASSFWGQDTGELFFGEGSRLTVL.